The clone carrying this T cell receptor (beta chain) was seen repeatedly, ten times or more. What it binds is not known. CDR3 length: 14 residues. Germline values: CDR1 SGHTA, CDR2 FQGNSA. V gave up 5 bases and J gave up 0 bases, with 10 bases separating them. This sample's TCRbeta library carried unique molecular identifier barcodes. A single record per CDR3 protein comes from TCRdb applying MiXCR to the PCR reads. The sample lists roughly 200,000 distinct CDR3 sequences, 5.5% to 7% seen once, with more than 5.5% in the top ten. The data stem from a study of T-cell reconstitution after alpha-beta-depleted transplantation in children. General study findings and limits: The origin of alpha-beta T cells about two months after transplant was reportedly several hundred expanded graft clones.

The rearrangement uses TRBV7-2 and TRBJ1-1; unclear D gene. Sample: PBMCs, taken before TCRalphabeta/CD19-depleted stem cell transplant. The receptor was isolated from a boy between 2 and 10 years old with acute lymphoblastic leukemia, due to receive a stem cell transplant. CDR3 in amino acids: CASSRNQVNTEAFF. Here the CDR3 DNA reads TGTGCCAGCAGCCGGAACCAGGTGAACACTGAAGCTTTCTTT.